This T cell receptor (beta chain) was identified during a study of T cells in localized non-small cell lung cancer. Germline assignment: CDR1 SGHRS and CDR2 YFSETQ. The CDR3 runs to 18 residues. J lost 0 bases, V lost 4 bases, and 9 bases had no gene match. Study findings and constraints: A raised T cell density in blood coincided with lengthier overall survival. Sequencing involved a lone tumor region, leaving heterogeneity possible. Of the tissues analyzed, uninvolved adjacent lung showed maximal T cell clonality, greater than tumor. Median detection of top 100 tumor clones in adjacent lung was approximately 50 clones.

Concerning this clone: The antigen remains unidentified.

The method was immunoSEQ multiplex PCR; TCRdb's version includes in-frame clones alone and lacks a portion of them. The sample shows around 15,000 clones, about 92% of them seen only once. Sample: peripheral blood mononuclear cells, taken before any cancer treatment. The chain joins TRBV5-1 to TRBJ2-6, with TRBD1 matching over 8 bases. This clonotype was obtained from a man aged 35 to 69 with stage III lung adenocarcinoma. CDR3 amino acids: CASSPQTGVISGANVLTF. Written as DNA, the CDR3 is TGCGCCAGCAGCCCCCAGACAGGGGTGATCTCTGGGGCCAACGTCCTGACTTTC.